The clone carrying this T cell receptor beta chain was seen ten or more times. Antigen: not known. This sample is part of a study of T-cell memory formation after mild COVID-19. Study overall: Clusters of TCRs were largely donor specific. Study conclusions and caveats: Day 15 to 85 contractors were CD4/CD8 balanced; later expanders leaned CD4+. Confirmation was lacking for SARS-CoV-2 specificity of second-wave clones that peaked on day 37.

The V end lost 6 bases, the J end lost 8 bases, and 8 bases lay between the germline ends. CDR3 size: 11 residues. TCRdb passed the 5' RACE reads through MiXCR, listing each CDR3 protein once. The sample includes over 120,000 distinct CDR3 sequences, about 5.7% of them seen just once. The sequence derives from an adult woman who had mild COVID-19 (a few samples of this study predate the infection). Cell type and time point are not known. The specimen sequenced was PBMCs or a T cell subset sorted from them (not recorded which). The chain combines TRBV12-3 or TRBV12-4 with TRBJ2-1, with no clear D. The chain's CDR3 is CASRNMDEQFF. In DNA form, the CDR3 reads TGTGCCAGCAGAAACATGGATGAGCAGTTCTTC.